This entry lists 25 T cell receptor beta chains sequenced from one sample in a study of T cell repertoires in cytomegalovirus infection. MiXCR was run by TCRdb on the reads, yielding one entry per CDR3 protein. This table has fewer than 550,000 distinct CDR3 sequences, 11% appearing once. The specimen was PBMCs. The source is a human donor in good health (CMV status not recorded). Some clones in this sample may be carry-over from other donors' samples.

The chain recombines TRBV9 with TRBJ1-2, with 7 bases that match TRBD1. CDR1 SGDLS and CDR2 YYNGEE come from the germline V gene. This CDR3 contains 15 residues. After removal of 0 bases from V and 4 bases from J, the junction contained 6 bases not matched to a gene. The CDR3 loop is CASSVEAQGVYGYTF. CDR3 bases: TGTGCCAGCAGCGTAGAGGCCCAGGGGGTCTATGGCTACACCTTC.

This clonotype came up a few times. The CDR3 loop is CASSPPRGGYTF. Written as DNA, the CDR3 is TGTGCCAGCAGTCCCCCACGCGGTGGCTACACCTTC. The gene calls are TRBV6-1 and TRBJ1-2; D unclear. The CDR3 covers 12 residues. Trimming removed 5 bases from V and 7 bases from J, with 11 bases in between. Germline V lookup: CDR1 MNHNS, CDR2 SASEGT.

This clonotype was seen ten or more times. This chain joins TRBV7-3 and TRBJ2-7; TRBD1 agrees at 7 bases. Germline V gene data show CDR1 as SGHTA and CDR2 as FQGTGA. The V and J ends lost 1 base and 2 bases, in that order; junction bases with no gene match: 5. This CDR3 has 15 residues. CDR3 in amino acids: CASSLSRDRAYEQYF. Written as DNA, the CDR3 is TGTGCCAGCAGCTTAAGCCGGGACAGAGCCTACGAGCAGTACTTC.

The genes are TRBV7-9 and TRBJ2-1; D is perhaps TRBD2 (5 bases). This CDR3 contains 15 residues. Per the germline V gene, CDR1 is SEHNR and CDR2 is FQNEAQ (reference sequence). CDR3 region: CTNSFQGSLGNEQFF. Written as DNA, the CDR3 is TGTACCAACAGCTTCCAAGGGAGTTTGGGCAATGAGCAGTTCTTC.

This clonotype was counted many times. The gene calls are TRBV7-2 and TRBJ2-1; D possibly corresponds to TRBD1 (5 bases). Looked up from germline, CDR1 is SGHTA and CDR2 is FQGNSA. CDR3 length: 14 residues. The V end was cut by 2 bases, the J end by 7 bases, with 12 bases between. The CDR3 sequence: CASSLRQPGNEQFF. CDR3 DNA sequence: TGTGCCAGCAGCTTAAGACAGCCCGGGAATGAGCAGTTCTTC.

This clonotype came up many times. The chain has TRBV7-9 and TRBJ2-7; 8 bases map to TRBD1. The CDR3 has 19 residues. The V and J ends lost 2 bases and 1 base, in that order; junction bases with no gene match: 16. Looked up from germline, CDR1 is SEHNR and CDR2 is FQNEAQ (reference sequence). The CDR3 DNA is TGTGCCAGCAGCTTAACCCGTGGGGGACAGGCCCAGATTTCCTACGAGCAGTACTTC. Its translation is CASSLTRGGQAQISYEQYF.

This clonotype came up many times. This sequence joins TRBV7-9 and TRBJ2-7; D call uncertain. This CDR3 comprises 14 residues. V lost 3 bases to trimming and J lost 0 bases, with 9 bases between them. The germline gives CDR1 SEHNR, CDR2 FQNEAQ (reference sequence). CDR3 nucleotide sequence: TGTGCCAGCAGCTTTGAAATGGACTCCTACGAGCAGTACTTC. As protein: CASSFEMDSYEQYF. The variable domain in full, with the rest retrieved from reference TRBV7-9 and TRBJ2-7, is DTGVSQNPRHKITKRGQNVTFRCDPISEHNRLYWYRQTLGQGPEFLTYFQNEAQLEKSRLLSDRFSAERPKGSFSTLEIQRTEQGDSAMYLCASSFEMDSYEQYFGPGTRLTVT.

In its sample, this clonotype was seen many times. The V and J genes are TRBV9 and TRBJ2-7; D possibly corresponds to TRBD2 (5 bases). The CDR3 extends over 13 amino acids. Germline CDR1 SGDLS, CDR2 YYNGEE. Trimming removed 0 bases at V and 3 bases at J, with 7 bases between. The CDR3 loop reads CASSVDGIYEQYF. The CDR3 nucleotides are TGTGCCAGCAGCGTAGACGGGATCTACGAGCAGTACTTC.

A word on this clonotype: It may be a read error: a sequence one base away is much more abundant. V usage is TRBV10-3 and J usage is TRBJ2-5; a weak D match, TRBD1 (6 bases). Germline CDR1 and CDR2: ENHRY and SYGVKD. This CDR3 spans 12 amino acids. The CDR3 nucleotides are TGTGTCACTGGGGAAGGGGGAGAGACCCAGTACTTC. It codes for CVTGEGGETQYF.

This clonotype was counted ten times or more. The rearrangement uses TRBV28 and TRBJ2-7, with D maybe TRBD2 (5 bases). Between the trimmed V and J ends, which lost 3 bases and 4 bases, there was a span of 13 bases. CDR3 size: 14 residues. Per germline, CDR1 MDHEN and CDR2 SYDVKM. The CDR3 nucleotides are TGTGCCAGCAGTTTGGTTAGCGAACCTTACGAGCAGTACTTC. Its protein is CASSLVSEPYEQYF.

V is TRBV28 and J is TRBJ1-5, with D unclear. The CDR3 covers 13 residues. The V gene's germline CDR1 is MDHEN and CDR2 SYDVKM. Between the trimmed V and J ends, which lost 7 bases and 2 bases, there was a span of 9 bases. The CDR3 nucleotides read TGTGCCAGCACATCGATAGGCAATCAGCCCCAGCATTTT. Translated: CASTSIGNQPQHF.

This clonotype appeared many times. The genes are TRBV19 and TRBJ2-1; TRBD1 matches at 11 bases. Per germline, CDR1 LNHDA and CDR2 SQIVND (reference sequence). The V and J ends lost 6 bases and 7 bases, in that order; junction bases with no gene match: 11. CDR3 length equals 16 residues. CDR3 amino acids: CASRSPGDRGKNEQFF. The CDR3 DNA reads as TGTGCCAGTAGGTCTCCCGGGGACAGGGGGAAGAATGAGCAGTTCTTC.

This clonotype came up many times. The rearrangement links TRBV4-1 to TRBJ2-2, with D uncertain. Germline V gives CDR1 MGHRA, CDR2 YSYEKL. V was shortened by 1 base and J by 0 bases, with 15 bases between the two germline ends. The length of the CDR3 is 18 residues. The CDR3 loop is CASSQGTVQATNTGELFF. In DNA, the CDR3 is TGCGCCAGCAGCCAAGGAACGGTTCAGGCCACGAACACCGGGGAGCTGTTTTTT.

Concerning this clonotype itself: Since a much larger clone is just one base distant, this may be a read error. The CDR3 carries no conserved terminal phenylalanine or tryptophan, so it likely arises from a read error. The chain has TRBV2 and TRBJ2-7; D gene ambiguous. The germline V and J ends were trimmed by 2 bases and 2 bases, with 10 bases remaining between them. Looked up from germline, CDR1 is SNHLY and CDR2 is FYNNEI. The CDR3 is 14 amino acids. The CDR3 coding sequence is TGTGCCAGCAGTGAAATGGGCGGTACCTACGAGCAGTACCTC. As protein: CASSEMGGTYEQYL.

This clonotype occurred many times. The V and J genes are TRBV5-1 and TRBJ2-1; possible D gene TRBD2, 6 bases. Germline CDR1 SGHRS, CDR2 YFSETQ. V was trimmed by 4 bases and J by 8 bases, leaving 13 bases between them. This CDR3 contains 13 residues. CDR3 residues: CASSAGLQDEQFF. CDR3 DNA sequence: TGCGCCAGCAGCGCGGGACTTCAGGATGAGCAGTTCTTC.

This clonotype has ten or more counts. The rearrangement links TRBV14 to TRBJ1-3; TRBD1 might be the D (5 bases). The CDR3 consists of 14 residues. The germline V gene has CDR1 SGHDN and CDR2 FVKESK. V was clipped by 6 bases and J by 0 bases, with 9 bases between them. The CDR3 sequence: CASSGTPSGNTIYF. The DNA of the CDR3 is TGTGCCAGCAGTGGGACCCCCTCTGGAAACACCATATATTTT. The entire variable domain, with the rest obtained from reference TRBV14 and TRBJ1-3, is as follows: EAGVTQFPSHSVIEKGQTVTLRCDPISGHDNLYWYRRVMGKEIKFLLHFVKESKQDESGMPNNRFLAERTGGTYSTLKVQPAELEDSGVYFCASSGTPSGNTIYFGEGSWLTVV.

The sample holds a few counts of this clonotype. V is TRBV20-1 and J is TRBJ1-1; perhaps TRBD1 as D (6 bases). CDR1 DFQATT and CDR2 SNEGSKA come from the germline V gene (reference sequence). V lost 5 bases, J lost 3 bases, and 13 bases lay in between. CDR3 size: 13 residues. The CDR3 coding sequence is TGCAGTGCTCTGCGGGGGGCGGACACTGAAGCTTTCTTT. It codes for CSALRGADTEAFF.

This clonotype has a count of ten or more. The chain joins TRBV15 to TRBJ2-5, with unresolved D. V shed 0 bases and J shed 1 base, with 6 bases lying between them. Looked up from germline, CDR1 is LNHNV and CDR2 is YYDKDF (reference sequence). CDR3 length: 14 residues. Here the CDR3 reads CATSRDPSQETQYF. The CDR3 DNA reads TGTGCCACCAGCAGAGATCCCAGCCAAGAGACCCAGTACTTC.

The chain uses TRBV28 and TRBJ2-1; TRBD2 aligns across 7 bases. CDR3 length: 17 residues. The V segment lost 5 bases and the J segment 4 bases; nucleotides outside the gene matches: 14. Germline CDR1 and CDR2: MDHEN and SYDVKM. The CDR3 region has the DNA TGTGCCAGCAGTCCTACTAGGGAGGGAAGCACATACAATGAGCAGTTCTTC. This encodes CASSPTREGSTYNEQFF.

This clonotype was counted at least ten times. V usage is TRBV7-9 and J usage is TRBJ1-5, with D possibly TRBD1 on 5 matching bases. The CDR3 sequence is 13 residues long. Germline V CDR1 and CDR2: SEHNR, FQNEAQ (reference sequence). Trimming left V 6 bases short and J 5 bases short, with 11 bases between. The CDR3 coding sequence is TGTGCCAGCAGTCAGGGAGGGCATCAGCCCCAGCATTTT. It codes for CASSQGGHQPQHF.

In its sample, this clonotype was seen many times. The chain employs TRBV11-1 and TRBJ2-6; no definite D call. There are 13 residues in the CDR3. Germline V gene sequence: CDR1 SGHAT, CDR2 FQDESV (reference sequence). V dropped 8 bases and J dropped 7 bases, with 12 bases sitting between them. CDR3 residues: CASRFEGANVLTF. The CDR3 DNA is TGTGCCAGCCGATTCGAAGGAGCCAACGTCCTGACTTTC.

This clonotype has ten or more counts. J is TRBJ1-1 and V is TRBV7-9; maybe TRBD1 (6 bases). Trimming removed 4 bases from V and 2 bases from J, with 14 bases in between. Germline V gives CDR1 SEHNR, CDR2 FQNEAQ (reference sequence). This CDR3 has 15 amino acids. CDR3 loop: CASSSYRDTNTEAFF. DNA of the CDR3: TGTGCCAGCAGCTCATACAGGGACACCAACACTGAAGCTTTCTTT.

Ten or more counts support this clonotype. The chain has TRBV10-3 and TRBJ1-1; 9 bases map to TRBD1. After removal of 6 bases from V and 4 bases from J, the junction contained 6 bases not matched to a gene. The CDR3 consists of 14 residues. Germline V gives CDR1 ENHRY, CDR2 SYGVKD. In DNA form, the CDR3 reads TGTGCCATCAGCCGACAGGGGGGTGGCACTGAAGCTTTCTTT. This gives the protein CAISRQGGGTEAFF.

In its sample, this clonotype was seen many times. V gene TRBV7-9 combines with J gene TRBJ2-4, with D hard to call. The CDR3 loop spans 14 amino acids. Germline V gene sequence: CDR1 SEHNR, CDR2 FQNEAQ (reference sequence). V lost 1 base and J 6 bases, leaving 10 bases between the germline ends. The CDR3, as DNA: TGTGCCAGCAGCTTAGACAGTGTTATAAACATTCAGTACTTC. Translated: CASSLDSVINIQYF.

Many counts were recorded for this clonotype. The rearrangement uses TRBV7-9 and TRBJ2-3; TRBD2 agrees at 7 bases. This CDR3 spans 15 amino acids. Germline lookup yields CDR1 SEHNR and CDR2 FQNEAQ (reference sequence). V lost 2 bases, J lost 6 bases, and 8 bases stayed unmatched. The CDR3 DNA follows: TGTGCCAGCAGCTTAATGGCGGGAGTGACGGATACGCAGTATTTT. Its protein is CASSLMAGVTDTQYF.